This T cell receptor (beta chain) is from a study of beta chain features in type 1 diabetes listed by TCRdb under 2018. About the investigation overall: No differences in mean age, gender distribution, total cell number or subset yield were found between patients and healthy donors. Across all samples, about 110 million sorted cells were examined, and cell number per subset correlated strongly with RNA yield. In the study, recently diagnosed type 1 diabetes patients and matched healthy donors were compared on the TCRB repertoires of their sorted circulating CD4+ T cell subsets. Regulatory and stem cell-like memory subsets were isolated from only 8 patients and roughly 8 healthy donors, whereas naive and central memory subsets came from all 30 or so donors.

Each donor gave one peripheral blood draw, averaging approximately 120 mL, which was collected into heparinised tubes. Using a panel that included CD45RO, CCR7, CD25, CD127, CD95 and CD27, naive, central memory, regulatory and stem cell-like memory CD4+ T cells were sorted on a BD FACSAria II. Every sorted population had a purity above 95%. PBMCs were separated immediately by Lymphoprep density gradient centrifugation and were stained directly, without being cultured. So that batch effects would be minimized, each experiment stained and sorted samples in pairs, pairing one healthy donor with one patient. The High Capacity cDNA Reverse Transcription Kit was used to reverse transcribe all of the isolated RNA, meaning that expressed TCRB transcripts were what got sequenced. Deep immunoSEQ sequencing was applied to naive, central memory and regulatory T cell samples, giving an average of roughly 3.5 million total reads per sample. Sorted cells were lysed in RLT buffer, and RNA was extracted using DNase-treated RNeasy Micro or Mini kits according to cell number. Each cell subset was processed on its own to prevent cross-contamination, while patient and healthy donor samples were processed together. The immunoSEQ multiplex PCR was used to amplify TCRB sequences from cDNA, yielding 87-bp fragments that span the CDR3 region. Sequencing of the amplicons was done on the Illumina HiSeq platform. Per the source publication's procedure: Synthetic template baselines were used to correct PCR bias computationally, reads within Hamming distance 2 were collapsed, and singletons that could not be merged were discarded. Reads were aligned to IMGT to assign V, D and J genes, CDR3 length, and insertions or deletions at six rearrangement sites. Within each subset, clonotype counts were normalized to sorted cell number, and only after that were true diversity and Gini coefficients computed with the tcR R package. Repertoire sharing was quantified using the overlap coefficient calculated on TCRB nucleotide sequences. Out-of-frame TCRB sequences from naive cells were analyzed as a proxy for the pre-selection repertoire. Held by TCRdb, this immuneACCESS table contains in-frame sequences only and omits some clones. Under half of the omission traces to an unresolved V gene where checked; the cause of the rest is unknown. The DNA was the basis for D and trimming; V, J and clone size are from that table. The sample table lists about 410,000 clones, approximately 15% of them with a count of one. The top ten clones comprise roughly 0.038% of the sample.

Note on this clone: There is no known antigen for this receptor. No base quality information exists; no much larger clone differs at one position.

Trimming costs V 0 bases and J 2 bases, and their ends lie 13 bases apart. The germline V gene provides CDR1 SGHDT and CDR2 YYEEEE. The CDR3 runs 16 amino acids, cysteine and phenylalanine included. Of the read, only the CDR3 DNA is kept; its 48 bases are in frame from base 1. Paper-wide results and their limitations: Naive, central memory and regulatory TCRB repertoires appeared to be more alike among patients than among healthy donors. A moderate but significant shortening of TCRB CDR3 length was observed in type 1 diabetes patients in all four CD4+ subsets. Because cDNA rather than genomic DNA was sequenced, highly expressing activated cells could have been over-represented, although no difference in activation and CD3 levels was found between groups. At VDJ recombination sites, type 1 diabetes patients had fewer insertions and more deleted nucleotides, which implies abnormalities in thymic rearrangement. Only small numbers of individuals were included in the HLA sub-analyses, which left unresolved whether HLA type had any influence on TCRB rearrangement. Shorter templates might be favored by PCR, yet because patient and control samples were amplified and corrected together, any such skew would affect both groups equally.

The clonotype originates from a man aged 25-45 years in good health. The chain was built from TRBV5-6 and TRBJ2-3, and perhaps TRBD2 as D gene, on 5 matching bases. The sequenced sample consisted of naive CD4+ T cells from blood. Interpreted using the paper, the cell subset or site label stands for: true naive CD4+ T cells. The CDR3 protein sequence reads: CASSLVREWTTDTQYF. The nucleotide sequence reads TGTGCCAGCAGCTTGGTCCGGGAATGGACCACAGATACGCAGTATTTT.